The 5 T cell receptor beta chains reported below all come from one sample, sequenced in a study of shared clonotypes between healthy human individuals. Clones were sequenced by immunoSEQ multiplex PCR, and TCRdb holds only the in-frame ones, with some missing. The table records about 2.4 million clones, roughly 92% of them present only once. Sequenced input: naive CD4+ T cells sorted from blood. As for subset: CD45RA+ positively selected. Every receptor here comes from a young man in good health.

The chain is built from TRBV9 and TRBJ1-1, with D possibly being TRBD1 (5 bases). This CDR3 region has 13 residues. CDR1 and CDR2 from the germline V gene are SGDLS and YYNGEE. The V and J ends lost 0 bases and 4 bases respectively, with 7 bases between them. The CDR3 protein is CASSVGGTTEAFF. CDR3 coding DNA: TGTGCCAGCAGCGTAGGGGGGACCACTGAAGCTTTCTTT.

Note on this clone: The sample carries other DNA sequences with the same CDR3. Here the CDR3 reads CASSVFGGLNSPLHF. CDR3 DNA sequence: TGTGCCAGCAGCGTATTCGGGGGTCTGAATTCACCCCTCCACTTT. The chain carries TRBV9 and TRBJ1-6, with D possibly TRBD1 on 5 matching bases. V shed 1 base and J shed 7 bases, with 12 bases lying between them. Germline V gives CDR1 SGDLS, CDR2 YYNGEE. This CDR3 is built from 15 residues.

This clone appeared once. Other DNA sequences in the same sample also yield this CDR3. This chain connects TRBV7-8 to TRBJ1-1, with D hard to call. Germline V lookup: CDR1 SGHVS, CDR2 FQNEAQ. Trimming took 2 bases from V and 4 from J, leaving 8 bases between them. This CDR3 contains 13 residues. The CDR3: CASSLRGGTEAFF. Here the CDR3 DNA reads TGTGCCAGCAGCTTACGGGGAGGCACTGAAGCTTTCTTT.

The chain has TRBV11-2 and TRBJ2-5; D remains unclear. V shed 1 base and J shed 5 bases, with 14 bases lying between them. The CDR3 has 15 amino acids. CDR1 is SGHAT and CDR2 is FQNNGV in the germline V gene. CDR3 region: CASSLGGRLRETQYF. In DNA form, the CDR3 reads TGTGCCAGCAGCTTAGGGGGTCGACTCAGGGAGACCCAGTACTTC.

The rearrangement links TRBV6-1 to TRBJ1-3; no clear D. Germline V CDR1 and CDR2: MNHNS, SASEGT. CDR3 length: 12 amino acids. The ends were cut back, 7 bases at V and 4 bases at J, with 8 bases in the middle. The CDR3 nucleotides read TGTGCCAGCACTCGGGAGGGAAACACCATATATTTT. This gives the protein CASTREGNTIYF.